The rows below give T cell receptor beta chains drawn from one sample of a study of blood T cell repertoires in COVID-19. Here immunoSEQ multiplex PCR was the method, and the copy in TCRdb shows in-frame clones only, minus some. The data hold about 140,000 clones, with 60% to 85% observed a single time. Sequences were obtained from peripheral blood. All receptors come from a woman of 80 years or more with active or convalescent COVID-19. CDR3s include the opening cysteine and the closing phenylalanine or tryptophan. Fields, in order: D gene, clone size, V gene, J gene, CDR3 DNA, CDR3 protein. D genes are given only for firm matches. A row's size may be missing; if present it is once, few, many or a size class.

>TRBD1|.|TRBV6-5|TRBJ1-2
TGTGCCAGCATCGCCGCCAGGGGGTTGGATGGCTACACCTTC
CASIAARGLDGYTF
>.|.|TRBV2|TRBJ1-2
TGTGCCAGCAGTGAGGGTTGGGAGAGCTACACCTTC
CASSEGWESYTF
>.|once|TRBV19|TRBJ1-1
TGTGCCAGTAGTATTCACTATGAAGCTTTCTTT
CASSIHYEAFF
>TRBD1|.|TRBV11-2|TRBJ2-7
TGTGCCAGCAGCTCTATCCGGGACAGGGGGTTTTACGAGCAGTACTTC
CASSSIRDRGFYEQYF
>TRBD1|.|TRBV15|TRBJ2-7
TGTGCCACCAGCAGATCGGGGACAGGGTACGAGCAGTACTTC
CATSRSGTGYEQYF
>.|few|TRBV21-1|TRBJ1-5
TGTGCCAGCAGCAAAAGGCGTCAGGTCCAGCCCCAGCATTTT
CASSKRRQVQPQHF
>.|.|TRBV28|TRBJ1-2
TGTGCCAGCAGTTTGTCCGTTAACTATGGCTACACCTTC
CASSLSVNYGYTF
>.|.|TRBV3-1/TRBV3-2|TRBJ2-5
TGTGCCAGCAGCCGGTTTGGGGGAGGAGGGGAGACCCAGTACTTC
CASSRFGGGGETQYF
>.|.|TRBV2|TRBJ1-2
TGTGCCAGCAGTGTCCAGACAATCTATGGCTACACCTTC
CASSVQTIYGYTF
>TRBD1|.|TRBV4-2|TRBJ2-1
TGTGCCAGCAGCCGGACAGGGGTTATGGATGAGCAGTTCTTC
CASSRTGVMDEQFF
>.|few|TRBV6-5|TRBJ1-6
TGTGCCAGCAGTAAGGAGAAATATAATTCACCCCTCCACTTT
CASSKEKYNSPLHF
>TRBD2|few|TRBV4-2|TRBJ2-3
TGTGCCAGCAGCCAATTAGTCACTAGCGGGGGGATCGATACGCAGTATTTT
CASSQLVTSGGIDTQYF
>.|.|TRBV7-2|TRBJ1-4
TGTGCCAGCAGCTTAGGGTACAGTCTAAATGAAAAACTGTTTTTT
CASSLGYSLNEKLFF
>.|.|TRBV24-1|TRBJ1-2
TGTGCCACCAGTGATTCAGTACAGGGCAGATTCGTCTACACCTTC
CATSDSVQGRFVYTF
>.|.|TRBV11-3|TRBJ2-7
TGTGCCAGCAGCTTAGATTACGAGACAGGAGCCTACGAGCAGTACTTC
CASSLDYETGAYEQYF
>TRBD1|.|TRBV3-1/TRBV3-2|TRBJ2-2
TGTGCCAGCAGCCATGACAGGGGGACGTTCAACACCGGGGAGCTGTTTTTT
CASSHDRGTFNTGELFF
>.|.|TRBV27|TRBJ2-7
TGTGCCAGCAGTCCGCACCCGGCTACCAGGCACGAGCAGTACTTC
CASSPHPATRHEQYF
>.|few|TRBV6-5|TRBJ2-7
TGTGCCAGCAAGGGACTTCTGGGCAGCGAGCAGTACTTC
CASKGLLGSEQYF